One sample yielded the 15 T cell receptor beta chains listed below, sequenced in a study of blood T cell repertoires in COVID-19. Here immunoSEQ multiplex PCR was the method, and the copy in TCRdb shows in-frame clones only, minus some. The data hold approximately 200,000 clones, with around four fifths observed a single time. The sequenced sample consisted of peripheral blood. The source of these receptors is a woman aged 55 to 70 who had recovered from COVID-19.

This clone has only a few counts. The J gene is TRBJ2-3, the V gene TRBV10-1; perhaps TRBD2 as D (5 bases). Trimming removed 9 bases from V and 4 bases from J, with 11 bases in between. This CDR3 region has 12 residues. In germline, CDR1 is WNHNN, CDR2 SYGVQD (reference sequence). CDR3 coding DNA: TGCGCCAGTGGACTCTCGCCAGATACGCAGTATTTT. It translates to CASGLSPDTQYF.

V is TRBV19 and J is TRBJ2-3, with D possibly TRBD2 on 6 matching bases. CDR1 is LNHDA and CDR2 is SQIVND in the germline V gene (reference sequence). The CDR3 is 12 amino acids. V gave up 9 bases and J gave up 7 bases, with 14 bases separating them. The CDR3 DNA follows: TGTGCCAGCGGGACTTGGACTTATACGCAGTATTTT. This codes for CASGTWTYTQYF.

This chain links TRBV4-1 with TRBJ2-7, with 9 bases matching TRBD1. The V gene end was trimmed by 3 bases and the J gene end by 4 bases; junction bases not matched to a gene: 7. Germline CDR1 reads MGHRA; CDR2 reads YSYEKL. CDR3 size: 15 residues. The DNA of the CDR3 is TGCGCCAGCAGCCATTTGGGGACAGGGTATTACGAGCAGTACTTC. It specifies CASSHLGTGYYEQYF.

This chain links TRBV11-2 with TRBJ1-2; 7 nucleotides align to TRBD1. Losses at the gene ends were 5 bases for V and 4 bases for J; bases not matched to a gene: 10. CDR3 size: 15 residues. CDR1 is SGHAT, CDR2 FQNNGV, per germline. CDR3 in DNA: TGTGCCAGCAGCCTAAACAGGGGAGGCGGCTATGGCTACACCTTC. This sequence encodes CASSLNRGGGYGYTF.

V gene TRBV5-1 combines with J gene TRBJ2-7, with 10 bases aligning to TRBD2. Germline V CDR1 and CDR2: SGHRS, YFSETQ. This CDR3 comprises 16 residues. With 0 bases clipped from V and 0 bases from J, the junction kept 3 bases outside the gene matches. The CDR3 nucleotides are TGCGCCAGCAGCTTGGTTAGCGGGGGGACCTCCTACGAGCAGTACTTC. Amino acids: CASSLVSGGTSYEQYF.

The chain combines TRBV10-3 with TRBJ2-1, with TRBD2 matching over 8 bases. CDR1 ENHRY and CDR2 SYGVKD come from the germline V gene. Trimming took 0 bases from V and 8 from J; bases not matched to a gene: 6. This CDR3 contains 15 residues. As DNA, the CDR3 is TGTGCCATCAGTGAGTCGAGCGGGGGTTTTGATGAGCAGTTCTTC. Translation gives CAISESSGGFDEQFF.

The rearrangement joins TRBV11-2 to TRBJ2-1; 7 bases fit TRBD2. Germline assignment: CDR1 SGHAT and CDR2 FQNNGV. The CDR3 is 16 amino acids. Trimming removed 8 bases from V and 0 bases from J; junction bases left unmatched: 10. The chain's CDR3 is CASSVRAGSSYNEQFF. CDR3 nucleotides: TGTGCCAGCTCCGTAAGAGCGGGGAGCTCCTACAATGAGCAGTTCTTC.

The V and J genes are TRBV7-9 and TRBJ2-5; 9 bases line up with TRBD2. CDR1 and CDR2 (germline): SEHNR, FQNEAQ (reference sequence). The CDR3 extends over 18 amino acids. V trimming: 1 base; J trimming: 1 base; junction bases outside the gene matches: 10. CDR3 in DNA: TGTGCCAGCAGCTTAGAGACGACTAGCGGAAGCCTCCAAGAGACCCAGTACTTC. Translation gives CASSLETTSGSLQETQYF.

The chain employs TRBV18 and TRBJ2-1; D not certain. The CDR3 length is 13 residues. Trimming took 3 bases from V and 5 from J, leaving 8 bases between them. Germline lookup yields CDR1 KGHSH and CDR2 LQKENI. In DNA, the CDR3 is TGTGCCAGCTCACCCTTAAGAGACAATGAGCAGTTCTTC. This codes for CASSPLRDNEQFF. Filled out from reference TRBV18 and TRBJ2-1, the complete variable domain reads NAGVMQNPRHLVRRRGQEARLRCSPMKGHSHVYWYRQLPEEGLKFMVYLQKENIIDESGMPKERFSAEFPKEGPSILRIQQVVRGDSAAYFCASSPLRDNEQFFGPGTRLTVL.

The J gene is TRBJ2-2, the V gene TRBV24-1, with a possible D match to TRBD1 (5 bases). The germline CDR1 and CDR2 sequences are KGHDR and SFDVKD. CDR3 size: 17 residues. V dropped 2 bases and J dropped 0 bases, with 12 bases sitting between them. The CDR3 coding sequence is TGTGCCACCAGTGATTCGAAGACAGTCGCGAACACCGGGGAGCTGTTTTTT. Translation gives CATSDSKTVANTGELFF.

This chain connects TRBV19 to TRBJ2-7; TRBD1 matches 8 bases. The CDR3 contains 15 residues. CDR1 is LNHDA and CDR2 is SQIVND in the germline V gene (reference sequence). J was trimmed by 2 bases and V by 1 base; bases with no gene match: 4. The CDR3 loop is CASSIGGQAPYEQYF. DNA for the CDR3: TGTGCCAGTAGTATAGGGGGACAGGCCCCCTACGAGCAGTACTTC.

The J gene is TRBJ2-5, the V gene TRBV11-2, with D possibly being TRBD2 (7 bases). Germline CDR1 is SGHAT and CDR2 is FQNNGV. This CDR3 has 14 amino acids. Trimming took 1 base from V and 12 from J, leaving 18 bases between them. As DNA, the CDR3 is TGTGCCAGCAGCTTAGTGGCGGGGGCAGGTTCAAAGTACTTC. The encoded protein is CASSLVAGAGSKYF.

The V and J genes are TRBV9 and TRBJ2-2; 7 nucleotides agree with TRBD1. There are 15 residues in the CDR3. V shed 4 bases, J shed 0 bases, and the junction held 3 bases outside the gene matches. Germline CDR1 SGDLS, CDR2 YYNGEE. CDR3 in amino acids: CASSLGQSNTGELFF. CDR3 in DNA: TGTGCCAGCAGCCTGGGACAGTCGAACACCGGGGAGCTGTTTTTT.

The CDR3 DNA sequence: TGTGCCAGCAGTTTAGTGGCAGGGAGGACTAATGAAAAACTGTTTTTT. This codes for CASSLVAGRTNEKLFF. The rearrangement joins TRBV27 to TRBJ1-4, with a possible D match to TRBD1 (5 bases). V was shortened by 2 bases and J by 2 bases, with 12 bases between the two germline ends. Germline V gene data show CDR1 as MNHEY and CDR2 as SMNVEV (reference sequence). There are 16 residues in the CDR3.

The CDR3 sequence is CASGIGGISSYNEQFF. The CDR3 DNA is TGTGCTAGTGGTATAGGAGGGATAAGCTCCTACAATGAGCAGTTCTTC. The V and J genes are TRBV12-5 and TRBJ2-1; D is possibly TRBD2 (6 bases). The germline V gene encodes CDR1 LGHNT and CDR2 FRNRAP. The V end was cut by 5 bases, the J end by 0 bases, with 14 bases between. This CDR3 has 16 residues.